This TCR beta chain is from a study of T cell responses to AZD1222 COVID-19 vaccine. General observations from the study: Repertoire samples came only from after the peak T cell response. A reported finding is that nearly half of spike-specific TCRs target unmutated variant regions. Just a handful of AZD1222 recipients were seropositive at baseline. The study found vaccine-associated CD4 TCRs spanning spike, dominant at 160-218 and 743-854.

Repertoires were generated with immunoSEQ multiplex PCR, while TCRdb's copy carries only in-frame clones and drops some. This sample has more than 110,000 clones, with approximately 85% found just once. In the case of this clone: The antigen remains undetermined.

CDR1 is SNHLY and CDR2 is FYNNEI in the germline V gene. The V end lost 6 bases, the J end lost 4 bases, and 17 bases lay between the germline ends. The CDR3 loop spans 15 amino acids. The chain uses TRBV2 and TRBJ2-3; no clear D. This specimen consisted of peripheral blood, obtained on day 0 of AZD1222 vaccination. The receptor was derived from an adult in good health. The CDR3 DNA is TGTGCCAGCAGGTCAACTGAGCGACCCTCAGATACGCAGTATTTT. As protein: CASRSTERPSDTQYF.